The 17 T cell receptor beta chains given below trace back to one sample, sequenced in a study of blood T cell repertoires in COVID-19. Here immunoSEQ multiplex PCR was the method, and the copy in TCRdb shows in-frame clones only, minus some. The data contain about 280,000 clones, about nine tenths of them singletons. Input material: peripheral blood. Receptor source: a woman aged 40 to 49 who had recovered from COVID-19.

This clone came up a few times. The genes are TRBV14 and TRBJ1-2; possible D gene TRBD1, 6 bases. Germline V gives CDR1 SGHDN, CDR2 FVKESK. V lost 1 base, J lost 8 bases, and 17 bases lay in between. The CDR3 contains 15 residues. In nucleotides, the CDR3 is TGTGCCAGCAGCCAAGTCGCGGGGGCGCAGGTGGGCTACACCTTC. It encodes CASSQVAGAQVGYTF.

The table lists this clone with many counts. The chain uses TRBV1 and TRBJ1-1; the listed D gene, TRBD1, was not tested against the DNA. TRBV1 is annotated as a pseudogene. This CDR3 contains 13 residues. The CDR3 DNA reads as TGCACCAGCAGCCAGGGACATAACACTGAAGCTTTCTTT. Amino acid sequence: CTSSQGHNTEAFF.

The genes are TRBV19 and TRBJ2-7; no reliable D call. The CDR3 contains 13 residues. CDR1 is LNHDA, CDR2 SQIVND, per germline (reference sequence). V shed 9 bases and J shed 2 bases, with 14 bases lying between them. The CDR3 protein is CASGGGVTYEQYF. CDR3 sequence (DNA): TGTGCCAGCGGTGGCGGAGTCACCTACGAGCAGTACTTC.

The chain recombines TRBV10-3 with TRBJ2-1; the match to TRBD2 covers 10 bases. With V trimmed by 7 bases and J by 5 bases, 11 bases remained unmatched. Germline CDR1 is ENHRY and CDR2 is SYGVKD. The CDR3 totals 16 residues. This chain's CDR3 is CAINQPGLATNNEQFF. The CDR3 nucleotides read TGTGCCATCAATCAACCGGGACTAGCGACAAACAATGAGCAGTTCTTC.

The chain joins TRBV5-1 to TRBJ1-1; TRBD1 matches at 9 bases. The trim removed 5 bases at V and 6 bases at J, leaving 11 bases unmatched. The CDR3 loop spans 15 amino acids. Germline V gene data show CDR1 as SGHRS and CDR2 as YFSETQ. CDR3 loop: CASRTGGMDASEAFF. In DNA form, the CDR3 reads TGCGCCAGCAGGACAGGGGGGATGGACGCGTCTGAAGCTTTCTTT.

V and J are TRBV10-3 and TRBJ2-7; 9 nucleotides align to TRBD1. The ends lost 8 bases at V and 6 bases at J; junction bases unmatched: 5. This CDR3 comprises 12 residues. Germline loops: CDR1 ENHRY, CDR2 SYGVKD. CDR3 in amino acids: CAIAGTGTEQYF. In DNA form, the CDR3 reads TGTGCCATCGCGGGGACAGGGACCGAGCAGTACTTC.

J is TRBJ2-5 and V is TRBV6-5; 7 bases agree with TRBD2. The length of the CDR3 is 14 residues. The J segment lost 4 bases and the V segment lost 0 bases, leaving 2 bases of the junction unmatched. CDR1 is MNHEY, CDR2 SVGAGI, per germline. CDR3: CASSYSAGVETQYF. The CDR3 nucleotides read TGTGCCAGCAGTTACTCGGCGGGAGTAGAGACCCAGTACTTC.

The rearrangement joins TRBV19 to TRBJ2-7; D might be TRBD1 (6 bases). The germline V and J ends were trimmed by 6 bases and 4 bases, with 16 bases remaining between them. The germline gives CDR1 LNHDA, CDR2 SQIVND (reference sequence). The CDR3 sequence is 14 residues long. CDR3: CASSPVGDIYEQYF. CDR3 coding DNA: TGTGCCAGTAGCCCCGTTGGGGACATTTACGAGCAGTACTTC.

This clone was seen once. CDR3 DNA sequence: TGCAGCGTTACGACGGGGGTTACTGAAGCTTTCTTT. Protein product: CSVTTGVTEAFF. This chain joins TRBV29-1 and TRBJ1-1, with D possibly matching TRBD1 (5 bases). V lost 5 bases to trimming and J lost 5 bases, with 12 bases between them. Germline V gives CDR1 SQVTM, CDR2 ANQGSEA. CDR3 size: 12 residues.

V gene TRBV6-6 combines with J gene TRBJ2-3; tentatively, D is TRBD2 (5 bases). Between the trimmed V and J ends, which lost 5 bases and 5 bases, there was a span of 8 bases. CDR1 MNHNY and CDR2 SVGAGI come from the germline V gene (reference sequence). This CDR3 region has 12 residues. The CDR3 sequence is CASSDGLDTQYF. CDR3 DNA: TGTGCCAGCAGTGACGGACTAGATACGCAGTATTTT.

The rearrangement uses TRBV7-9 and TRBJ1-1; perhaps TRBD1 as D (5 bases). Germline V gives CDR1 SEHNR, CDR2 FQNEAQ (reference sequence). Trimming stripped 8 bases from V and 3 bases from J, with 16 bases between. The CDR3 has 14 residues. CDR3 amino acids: CASGRVGEHTEAFF. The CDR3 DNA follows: TGTGCCAGCGGTAGAGTAGGGGAACACACTGAAGCTTTCTTT.

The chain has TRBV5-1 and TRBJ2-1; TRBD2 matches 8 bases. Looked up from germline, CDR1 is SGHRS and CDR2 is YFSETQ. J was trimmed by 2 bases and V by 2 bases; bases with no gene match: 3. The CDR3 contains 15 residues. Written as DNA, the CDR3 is TGCGCCAGCAGCTTTTCACTAGCGGCCTACAATGAGCAGTTCTTC. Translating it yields CASSFSLAAYNEQFF.

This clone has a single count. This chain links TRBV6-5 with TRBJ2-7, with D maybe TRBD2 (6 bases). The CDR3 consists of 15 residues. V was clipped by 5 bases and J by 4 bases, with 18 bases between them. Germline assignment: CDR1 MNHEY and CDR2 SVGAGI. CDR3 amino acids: CASSPAPSEVYEQYF. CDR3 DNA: TGTGCCAGCAGTCCAGCCCCTAGCGAGGTATACGAGCAGTACTTC.

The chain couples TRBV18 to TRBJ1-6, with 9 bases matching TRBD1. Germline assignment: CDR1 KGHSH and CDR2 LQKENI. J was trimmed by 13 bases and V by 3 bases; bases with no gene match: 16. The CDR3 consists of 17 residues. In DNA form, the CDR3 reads TGTGCCAGCTCACCCGTCCCGGGACAGGGAACGGCCGTCCCCCTCCACTTT. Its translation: CASSPVPGQGTAVPLHF. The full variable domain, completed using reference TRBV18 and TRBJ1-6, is NAGVMQNPRHLVRRRGQEARLRCSPMKGHSHVYWYRQLPEEGLKFMVYLQKENIIDESGMPKERFSAEFPKEGPSILRIQQVVRGDSAAYFCASSPVPGQGTAVPLHFGNGTRLTVT.

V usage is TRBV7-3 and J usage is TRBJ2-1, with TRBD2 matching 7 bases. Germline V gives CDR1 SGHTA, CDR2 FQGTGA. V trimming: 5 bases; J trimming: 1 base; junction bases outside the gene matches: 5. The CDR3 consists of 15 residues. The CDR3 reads CASSLGGGSYNEQFF. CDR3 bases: TGTGCCAGCAGCCTGGGCGGGGGTTCCTACAATGAGCAGTTCTTC. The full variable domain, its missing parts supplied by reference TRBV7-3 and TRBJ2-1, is GAGVSQTPSNKVTEKGKYVELRCDPISGHTALYWYRQSLGQGPEFLIYFQGTGAADDSGLPNDRFFAVRPEGSVSTLKIQRTERGDSAVYLCASSLGGGSYNEQFFGPGTRLTVL.

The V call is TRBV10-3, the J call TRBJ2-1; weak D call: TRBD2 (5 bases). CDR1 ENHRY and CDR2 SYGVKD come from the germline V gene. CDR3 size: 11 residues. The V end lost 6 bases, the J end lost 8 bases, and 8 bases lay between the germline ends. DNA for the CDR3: TGTGCCATCAGAAAGGAGGATGAGCAGTTCTTC. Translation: CAIRKEDEQFF.

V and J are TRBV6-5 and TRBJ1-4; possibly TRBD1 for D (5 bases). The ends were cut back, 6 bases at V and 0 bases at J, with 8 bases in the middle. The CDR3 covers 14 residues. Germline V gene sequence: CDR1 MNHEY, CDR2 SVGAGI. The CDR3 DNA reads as TGTGCCAGCAGGTCACAGGCAACTAATGAAAAACTGTTTTTT. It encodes CASRSQATNEKLFF.